This entry lists 25 T cell receptor beta chains sequenced from one sample in a study of T-cell memory formation after mild COVID-19. TCRdb redid the calling of the 5' RACE reads with MiXCR, one entry per CDR3 protein. The table records about 610,000 distinct CDR3 sequences, 15% to 20% of them present only once. Material: PBMCs or a T cell subset sorted from them (not recorded which). Source of these receptors: an adult woman who had mild COVID-19 (a few samples of this study predate the infection). Cell type and time point are not known.

The V and J genes are TRBV27 and TRBJ1-6; TRBD1 matches at 7 bases. The CDR3 totals 14 residues. The germline gives CDR1 MNHEY, CDR2 SMNVEV (reference sequence). With V trimmed by 4 bases and J by 8 bases, 5 bases remained unmatched. CDR3 DNA: TGTGCCAGCAGTTGGCGACAGGGTCATTCACCCCTCCACTTT. It is translated as CASSWRQGHSPLHF.

In this sample, this clonotype turned up many times. The chain combines TRBV4-3 with TRBJ1-2, with TRBD1 as a possible D gene (6 bases). Trimming removed 1 base from V and 3 bases from J, with 9 bases in between. Germline V lookup: CDR1 LGHNA, CDR2 YSLEER. CDR3 length: 14 residues. CDR3 sequence: CASSQVSGDYGYTF. As DNA, the CDR3 is TGCGCCAGCAGCCAAGTCTCAGGGGACTATGGCTACACCTTC.

This clonotype was observed a single time. This chain uses TRBV30 with TRBJ1-1, with D possibly being TRBD1 (5 bases). Trimming cost V 0 bases and J 3 bases, with 11 bases left between them. Germline CDR1 reads GTSNPN; CDR2 reads SVGIG (reference sequence). The CDR3 contains 14 residues. CDR3 coding DNA: TGTGCCTGGAGTGTACCGCGGGGCTACACTGAAGCTTTCTTT. This sequence encodes CAWSVPRGYTEAFF.

The chain employs TRBV10-3 and TRBJ1-2, with 12 bases lining up with TRBD1. The ends lost 4 bases at V and 7 bases at J; junction bases unmatched: 7. The CDR3 loop spans 15 amino acids. The germline V gene has CDR1 ENHRY and CDR2 SYGVKD. CDR3 in amino acids: CAISAKGQGAFGYTF. CDR3 DNA: TGTGCCATCAGTGCAAAGGGACAGGGGGCGTTTGGCTACACCTTC.

The chain is built from TRBV7-9 and TRBJ2-7; the match to TRBD2 covers 14 bases. After removal of 5 bases from V and 2 bases from J, the junction contained 5 bases not matched to a gene. This CDR3 region has 16 residues. Looked up from germline, CDR1 is SEHNR and CDR2 is FQNEAQ (reference sequence). DNA of the CDR3: TGTGCCAGCAGCCCGGGACTAGCGGGAGTTCCCTACGAGCAGTACTTC. It translates to CASSPGLAGVPYEQYF.

This clonotype was found a few times. This chain links TRBV5-5 with TRBJ2-2; perhaps D is TRBD1 or TRBD2 (5 bases each). V lost 2 bases to trimming and J lost 1 base, with 15 bases between them. Germline-derived CDR1 and CDR2 are SGHKS and YYEKEE (reference sequence). The length of the CDR3 is 17 residues. The CDR3 is CASSFHPGTVNTGELFF. In DNA form, the CDR3 reads TGTGCCAGCAGCTTTCATCCCGGGACGGTGAACACCGGGGAGCTGTTTTTT.

Only a few counts were recorded for this clonotype. V usage is TRBV3-1 and J usage is TRBJ1-1, with 7 bases identical to TRBD1. The J segment lost 11 bases and the V segment lost 3 bases, leaving 6 bases of the junction unmatched. Germline CDR1 LGHDT, CDR2 YNNKEL (reference sequence). The CDR3 covers 12 residues. CDR3 in DNA: TGTGCCAGCAGCCATGTACAGGGGACGGCTTTCTTT. It codes for CASSHVQGTAFF.

There are many counts of this clonotype. This chain joins TRBV4-1 and TRBJ1-6; tentatively, D is TRBD1 (6 bases). The CDR3 is 17 residues long. Trimming shortened V by 4 bases and J by 9 bases, and 22 bases separated the two germline ends. Germline assignment: CDR1 MGHRA and CDR2 YSYEKL. CDR3 sequence: CASSLGRTVRGSSPLHF. For the CDR3, the DNA is TGCGCCAGCAGCCTCGGTCGGACAGTCCGTGGAAGTTCACCCCTCCACTTT.

This clonotype was seen only a few times. For the CDR3, the DNA is TGTGCCAGCAGCCCCCCCGGGAGGGACACTGAAGCTTTCTTT. Protein sequence: CASSPPGRDTEAFF. The J gene is TRBJ1-1, the V gene TRBV7-9; D is ambiguous. V was clipped by 5 bases and J by 3 bases, with 13 bases between them. Per germline, CDR1 SEHNR and CDR2 FQNEAQ (reference sequence). The CDR3 covers 14 residues. The full variable domain, in which reference TRBV7-9 and TRBJ1-1 provide the parts outside the CDR3, is DTGVSQNPRHKITKRGQNVTFRCDPISEHNRLYWYRQTLGQGPEFLTYFQNEAQLEKSRLLSDRFSAERPKGSFSTLEIQRTEQGDSAMYLCASSPPGRDTEAFFGQGTRLTVV.

The chain joins TRBV11-2 to TRBJ2-5, with 16 bases matching TRBD2. After removal of 4 bases from V and 6 bases from J, the junction contained 8 bases not matched to a gene. The CDR3 has 17 residues. Germline V gene data show CDR1 as SGHAT and CDR2 as FQNNGV. The CDR3 bases are TGTGCCAGCAGCTCCCTAGGGACTAGCGGGGGGGTGAAGACCCAGTACTTC. Its protein is CASSSLGTSGGVKTQYF.

V usage is TRBV10-1 and J usage is TRBJ2-3, with 7 nucleotides matching TRBD1. The ends lost 2 bases at V and 0 bases at J; junction bases unmatched: 8. Germline V gene sequence: CDR1 WNHNN, CDR2 SYGVQD (reference sequence). The CDR3 has 17 residues. CDR3: CASSEKIRDRSTDTQYF. In DNA, the CDR3 is TGCGCCAGCAGTGAGAAAATCCGGGACAGAAGCACAGATACGCAGTATTTT.

This rearrangement joins TRBV6-6 to TRBJ2-5, with 12 bases lining up with TRBD2. Unmatched junction bases numbered 10, after V lost 2 bases and J lost 0 bases. The V gene's germline CDR1 is MNHNY and CDR2 SVGAGI (reference sequence). This CDR3 spans 19 amino acids. The CDR3 reads CASSYANLGTSGYQETQYF. The CDR3 DNA sequence: TGTGCCAGCAGTTACGCGAACCTAGGGACTAGCGGGTACCAAGAGACCCAGTACTTC.

There are a few counts of this clonotype. The chain employs TRBV5-1 and TRBJ1-1, with a possible D match to TRBD1 (5 bases). In germline, CDR1 is SGHRS, CDR2 YFSETQ. CDR3 size: 15 residues. V lost 4 bases and J 0 bases, leaving 13 bases between the germline ends. CDR3: CASSQGFGMNTEAFF. The CDR3 coding sequence is TGCGCCAGCAGCCAGGGTTTCGGTATGAACACTGAAGCTTTCTTT.

The chain couples TRBV30 to TRBJ2-5; 8 positions match TRBD2. This CDR3 region has 13 residues. The trim removed 3 bases at V and 4 bases at J, leaving 4 bases unmatched. The germline V gene has CDR1 GTSNPN and CDR2 SVGIG (reference sequence). The CDR3 coding sequence is TGTGCCTGGAGCGGACTAGCCGGAGAGACCCAGTACTTC. Encoded protein: CAWSGLAGETQYF.

This clonotype was observed a handful of times. The chain combines TRBV25-1 with TRBJ2-7, with a weak D call TRBD2 (5 bases). Germline CDR1 reads MGHDK; CDR2 reads SYGVNS. This CDR3 comprises 18 residues. The ends were cut back, 5 bases at V and 3 bases at J, with 26 bases in the middle. The CDR3 protein is CASSPNGLASFLNYEQYF. DNA of the CDR3: TGTGCCAGCAGTCCGAACGGGCTAGCTAGCTTCCTAAACTACGAGCAGTACTTC.

A few counts support this clonotype. The rearrangement joins TRBV15 to TRBJ1-5; TRBD1 matches 9 bases. The V gene's germline CDR1 is LNHNV and CDR2 YYDKDF (reference sequence). V was clipped by 4 bases and J by 6 bases; unmatched bases: 7. The CDR3 extends over 15 amino acids. CDR3 loop: CATSTGTGLLQPQHF. The DNA of the CDR3 is TGTGCCACCAGCACCGGGACAGGGCTACTTCAGCCCCAGCATTTT.

This clonotype came up many times. V and J are TRBV4-3 and TRBJ2-1; no definite D call. CDR1 is LGHNA and CDR2 is YSLEER in the germline V gene. Trimming stripped 0 bases from V and 10 bases from J, with 7 bases between. The CDR3 loop spans 12 amino acids. The CDR3 nucleotides read TGCGCCAGCAGCCAAGAGTCCGGGGAGCAGTTCTTC. It yields the protein CASSQESGEQFF.

This clonotype was detected only a few times. The genes are TRBV9 and TRBJ1-1; tentatively, D is TRBD1 (6 bases). V was clipped by 0 bases and J by 4 bases, with 10 bases between them. Germline lookup yields CDR1 SGDLS and CDR2 YYNGEE. CDR3 length: 14 amino acids. The CDR3 reads CASSVEGVRTEAFF. The CDR3 bases are TGTGCCAGCAGCGTAGAGGGGGTCCGCACTGAAGCTTTCTTT.

In its sample, this clonotype was seen a few times. The chain recombines TRBV20-1 with TRBJ2-1; D gene uncertain. V shed 0 bases and J shed 10 bases, with 10 bases lying between them. The CDR3 loop spans 12 amino acids. Germline assignment: CDR1 DFQATT and CDR2 SNEGSKA (reference sequence). In DNA form, the CDR3 reads TGCAGTGCTAGAGACCTAGACCAGGAGCAGTTCTTC. Protein: CSARDLDQEQFF.

V is TRBV20-1 and J is TRBJ2-2, with unresolved D. Germline-derived CDR1 and CDR2 are DFQATT and SNEGSKA (reference sequence). The V gene lost 0 bases and the J gene lost 3 bases, with 8 bases spanning the gap. The CDR3 length is 14 residues. The CDR3 DNA is TGCAGTGCTAGAGATCTGACCTACACCGGGGAGCTGTTTTTT. This translates into CSARDLTYTGELFF.

This clonotype was counted a few times. The chain has TRBV11-3 and TRBJ1-1; no clear D. This CDR3 spans 14 amino acids. V lost 5 bases and J 0 bases, leaving 10 bases between the germline ends. Germline V gene sequence: CDR1 SGHNT, CDR2 YENEEA. In DNA form, the CDR3 reads TGTGCCAGCAGCCAACAGAGAATGAACACTGAAGCTTTCTTT. Its translation: CASSQQRMNTEAFF. Based on the CDR3 plus reference TRBV11-3 and TRBJ1-1, the full variable domain is EAGVVQSPRYKIIEKKQPVAFWCNPISGHNTLYWYLQNLGQGPELLIRYENEEAVDDSQLPKDRFSAERLKGVDSTLKIQPAELGDSAVYLCASSQQRMNTEAFFGQGTRLTVV.

This sequence joins TRBV9 and TRBJ1-1; tentative D call: TRBD1 (5 bases). V dropped 3 bases and J dropped 5 bases, with 11 bases sitting between them. CDR3 length: 13 residues. Germline-derived CDR1 and CDR2 are SGDLS and YYNGEE. CDR3 DNA: TGTGCCAGCAGCGGAAACAGGAATACTGAAGCTTTCTTT. This sequence encodes CASSGNRNTEAFF.

The V call is TRBV9, the J call TRBJ2-1; D not resolved. V lost 4 bases to trimming and J lost 1 base, with 12 bases between them. The CDR3 runs 15 residues. The germline gives CDR1 SGDLS, CDR2 YYNGEE. CDR3 sequence: CASSIESVSYNEQFF. CDR3 DNA sequence: TGTGCCAGCAGCATAGAGTCCGTTTCCTACAATGAGCAGTTCTTC.

This clonotype was counted ten times or more. The chain couples TRBV5-1 to TRBJ1-1, with D maybe TRBD1 (5 bases). Germline CDR1 and CDR2: SGHRS and YFSETQ. CDR3 length: 14 amino acids. The V end lost 2 bases, the J end lost 1 base, and 9 bases lay between the germline ends. The CDR3 loop is CASSLPGTNTEAFF. CDR3 nucleotides: TGCGCCAGCAGCTTACCCGGGACGAACACTGAAGCTTTCTTT.

This clonotype was counted only a few times. The gene calls are TRBV7-3 and TRBJ2-3; unclear D gene. The V end was cut by 5 bases, the J end by 0 bases, with 9 bases between. The V gene's germline CDR1 is SGHTA and CDR2 FQGTGA. This CDR3 has 14 amino acids. DNA for the CDR3: TGTGCCAGCAGCCCTCTCGGTAGCACAGATACGCAGTATTTT. This codes for CASSPLGSTDTQYF.